This T cell receptor beta chain came from a study of cytomegalovirus exposure and HLA in healthy donors. Study-level findings and limits: As was reported, the classifier diagnosed cytomegalovirus status with high specificity and sensitivity. Researchers counted about 150 TCR beta chains as cytomegalovirus-associated. Specific recognition of CMV antigens was confirmed in vitro for three chains (all CMV-associated).

The table came from immunoSEQ multiplex PCR; TCRdb's copy has only in-frame clones and leaves some out. The sample has under 300,000 clones, about 90% seen once. As for this clone: Its antigen is not identified.

The V end lost 2 bases, the J end lost 6 bases, and 20 bases lay between the germline ends. This CDR3 is built from 16 residues. Per germline, CDR1 SGDLS and CDR2 YYNGEE. While the first cohort had several hundred subjects, the donors belonged to the separate validation cohort of 120 subjects. This clonotype originated in a woman aged 30 to 39 in good health and CMV-seropositive. This chain joins TRBV9 and TRBJ1-2; D gene uncertain. Sequencing was performed on PBMCs. CDR3 sequence reads: CASSVPDLAGGDGYTF. DNA of the CDR3: TGTGCCAGCAGCGTTCCAGACCTCGCCGGCGGTGATGGCTACACCTTC. The entire variable domain, with the rest obtained from reference TRBV9 and TRBJ1-2, is as follows: DSGVTQTPKHLITATGQRVTLRCSPRSGDLSVYWYQQSLDQGLQFLIQYYNGEERAKGNILERFSAQQFPDLHSELNLSSLELGDSALYFCASSVPDLAGGDGYTFGSGTRLTVV.